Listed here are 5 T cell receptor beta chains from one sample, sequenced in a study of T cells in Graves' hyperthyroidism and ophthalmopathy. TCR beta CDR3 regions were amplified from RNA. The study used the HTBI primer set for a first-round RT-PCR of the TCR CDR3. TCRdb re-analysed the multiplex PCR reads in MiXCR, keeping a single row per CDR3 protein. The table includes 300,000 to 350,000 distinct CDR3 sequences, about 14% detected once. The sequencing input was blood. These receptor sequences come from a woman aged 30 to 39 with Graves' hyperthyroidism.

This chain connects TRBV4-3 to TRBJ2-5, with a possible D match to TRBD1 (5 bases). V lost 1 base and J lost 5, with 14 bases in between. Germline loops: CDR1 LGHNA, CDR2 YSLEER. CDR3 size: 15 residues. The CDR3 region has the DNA TGCGCCAGCAGCCAAGGGGGCGGACCACAGGAGACCCAGTACTTC. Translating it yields CASSQGGGPQETQYF.

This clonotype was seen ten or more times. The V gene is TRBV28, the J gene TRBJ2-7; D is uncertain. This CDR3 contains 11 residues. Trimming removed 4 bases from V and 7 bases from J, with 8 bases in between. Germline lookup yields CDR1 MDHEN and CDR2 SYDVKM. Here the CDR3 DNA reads TGTGCCAGCAGTTCACCCTGGGAGCAGTACTTC. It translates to CASSSPWEQYF.

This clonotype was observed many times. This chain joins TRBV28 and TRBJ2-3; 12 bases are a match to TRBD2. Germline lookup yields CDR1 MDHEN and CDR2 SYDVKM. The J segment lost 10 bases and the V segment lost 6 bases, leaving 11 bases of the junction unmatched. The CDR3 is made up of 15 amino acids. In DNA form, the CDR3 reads TGTGCCAGCAGCCCGGGACTAGCGGGTCCTGTTTCGCAGTATTTT. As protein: CASSPGLAGPVSQYF.

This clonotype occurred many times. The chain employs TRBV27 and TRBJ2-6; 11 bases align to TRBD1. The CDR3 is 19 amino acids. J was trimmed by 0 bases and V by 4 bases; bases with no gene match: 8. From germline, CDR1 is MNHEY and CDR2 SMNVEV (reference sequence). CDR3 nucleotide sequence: TGTGCCAGCAGTTCACCTGGGACAGGGGGTGGCTCTGGGGCCAACGTCCTGACTTTC. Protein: CASSSPGTGGGSGANVLTF.

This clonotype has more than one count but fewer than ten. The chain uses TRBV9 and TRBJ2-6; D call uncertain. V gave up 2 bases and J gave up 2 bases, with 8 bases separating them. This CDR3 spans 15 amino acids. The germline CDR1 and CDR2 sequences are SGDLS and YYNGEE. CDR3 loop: CASSVGIAGANVLTF. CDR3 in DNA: TGTGCCAGCAGCGTTGGTATAGCTGGGGCCAACGTCCTGACTTTC. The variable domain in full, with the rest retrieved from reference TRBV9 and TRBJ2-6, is DSGVTQTPKHLITATGQRVTLRCSPRSGDLSVYWYQQSLDQGLQFLIQYYNGEERAKGNILERFSAQQFPDLHSELNLSSLELGDSALYFCASSVGIAGANVLTFGAGSRLTVL.